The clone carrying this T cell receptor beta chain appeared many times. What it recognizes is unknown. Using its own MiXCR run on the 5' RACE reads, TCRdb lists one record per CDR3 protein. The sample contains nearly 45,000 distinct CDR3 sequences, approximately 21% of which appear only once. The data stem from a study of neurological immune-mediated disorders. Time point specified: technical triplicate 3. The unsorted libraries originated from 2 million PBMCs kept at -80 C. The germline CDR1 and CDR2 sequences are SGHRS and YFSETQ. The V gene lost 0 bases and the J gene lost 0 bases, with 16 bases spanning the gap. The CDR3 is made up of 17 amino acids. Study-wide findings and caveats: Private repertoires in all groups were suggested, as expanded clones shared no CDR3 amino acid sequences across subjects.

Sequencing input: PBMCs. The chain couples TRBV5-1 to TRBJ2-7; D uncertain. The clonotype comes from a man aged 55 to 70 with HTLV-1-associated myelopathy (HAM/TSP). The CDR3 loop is CASSLAETHQSSYEQYF. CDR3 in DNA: TGCGCCAGCAGCTTGGCAGAGACCCATCAGAGCTCCTACGAGCAGTACTTC.